These 12 T cell receptor beta chains were all obtained from the same sample, sequenced in a study of lymphopenia after photon versus proton radiotherapy. The assay was immunoSEQ multiplex PCR, and TCRdb's table has in-frame clones only and misses some. The table has 42,000 or so clones, approximately 83% seen once. Sequenced here: peripheral blood, sampled from a patient treated with proton-based radiotherapy. The source of these receptors is a woman in her seventies with pancreatic cancer.

The V call is TRBV11-2, the J call TRBJ2-7; D might be TRBD1 (5 bases). The CDR3 runs 16 residues. V lost 6 bases, J lost 2 bases, and 20 bases lay in between. Germline lookup yields CDR1 SGHAT and CDR2 FQNNGV. This CDR3 is CASRKLTGRTTYEQYF. As DNA, the CDR3 is TGTGCCAGCAGGAAGTTAACAGGTCGAACCACCTACGAGCAGTACTTC.

This chain uses TRBV19 with TRBJ2-7; D is perhaps TRBD2 (5 bases). V lost 3 bases to trimming and J lost 4 bases, with 13 bases between them. CDR1 LNHDA and CDR2 SQIVND come from the germline V gene (reference sequence). This CDR3 comprises 14 residues. The CDR3 reads CASSIGLTGYEQYF. The CDR3 nucleotides read TGTGCCAGTAGTATCGGACTTACGGGGTACGAGCAGTACTTC.

The chain uses TRBV19 and TRBJ2-3; weak D call: TRBD2 (6 bases). V shed 1 base and J shed 5 bases, with 13 bases lying between them. Germline assignment: CDR1 LNHDA and CDR2 SQIVND (reference sequence). The CDR3 runs 15 residues. The CDR3 sequence is CASSIAEGGGDTQYF. The CDR3 DNA is TGTGCCAGTAGTATAGCTGAGGGAGGTGGAGATACGCAGTATTTT.

V usage is TRBV19 and J usage is TRBJ2-7; possible D gene TRBD1, 5 bases. Germline loops: CDR1 LNHDA, CDR2 SQIVND (reference sequence). Trimming left V 10 bases short and J 3 bases short, with 13 bases between. The CDR3 is made up of 12 amino acids. Written as DNA, the CDR3 is TGTGCCACCGCTGGGGCCGACTACGAGCAGTACTTC. It encodes CATAGADYEQYF.

The rearrangement joins TRBV27 to TRBJ1-6, with D perhaps matching TRBD1 (6 bases). The CDR3 is 16 residues long. The germline gives CDR1 MNHEY, CDR2 SMNVEV (reference sequence). V lost 2 bases and J 8 bases, leaving 16 bases between the germline ends. Here the CDR3 reads CASSLGAAGVDSPLHF. CDR3 DNA sequence: TGTGCCAGCAGTTTAGGGGCGGCAGGGGTTGATTCACCCCTCCACTTT.

The V gene is TRBV7-9, the J gene TRBJ1-4; D ambiguous. V was clipped by 7 bases and J by 0 bases, with 18 bases between them. This CDR3 has 17 residues. CDR1 and CDR2 (germline): SEHNR, FQNEAQ (reference sequence). This CDR3 is CASIFSVGVATNEKLFF. The CDR3 DNA is TGTGCCAGCATCTTTAGTGTCGGGGTTGCAACTAATGAAAAACTGTTTTTT. Combining the CDR3 with reference TRBV7-9 and TRBJ1-4 gives the whole variable domain DTGVSQNPRHKITKRGQNVTFRCDPISEHNRLYWYRQTLGQGPEFLTYFQNEAQLEKSRLLSDRFSAERPKGSFSTLEIQRTEQGDSAMYLCASIFSVGVATNEKLFFGSGTQLSVL.

This clone came up a few times. This chain links TRBV9 with TRBJ1-6; D not resolved. Germline CDR1 is SGDLS and CDR2 is YYNGEE. Deletions cut 0 bases from V and 5 bases from J, with 12 bases between. The CDR3 loop spans 16 amino acids. DNA of the CDR3: TGTGCCAGCAGCGTAGCTGGGGTAATCAATAATTCACCCCTCCACTTT. Translation: CASSVAGVINNSPLHF.

This chain joins TRBV5-1 and TRBJ2-1, with TRBD2 matching over 12 bases. Germline V lookup: CDR1 SGHRS, CDR2 YFSETQ. CDR3 length equals 16 residues. J gave up 0 bases and V 4 bases, and 2 bases lay outside the gene matches. The CDR3 region is CASSVTSGGSYNEQFF. The CDR3 DNA follows: TGCGCCAGCAGCGTGACTAGCGGGGGCTCCTACAATGAGCAGTTCTTC.

This clone was seen a handful of times. The chain has TRBV5-6 and TRBJ2-3, with a possible D match to TRBD2 (5 bases). V was pared by 0 bases and J by 3 bases, with 11 bases between. Germline CDR1 SGHDT, CDR2 YYEEEE. This CDR3 spans 15 amino acids. CDR3 coding DNA: TGTGCCAGCAGCTTGGGAGGGTTTCTTACAGATACGCAGTATTTT. This gives the protein CASSLGGFLTDTQYF.

The chain recombines TRBV18 with TRBJ2-5, with TRBD2 matching 13 bases. After removal of 3 bases from V and 5 bases from J, the junction contained 15 bases not matched to a gene. Germline CDR1 KGHSH, CDR2 LQKENI. The length of the CDR3 is 19 residues. In DNA, the CDR3 is TGTGCCAGCTCACCTAGTCTTGGACTAGCGGGAGTGGGACGCGAGACCCAGTACTTC. This gives the protein CASSPSLGLAGVGRETQYF.

V usage is TRBV10-3 and J usage is TRBJ2-1; 9 bases are shared with TRBD2. V shed 0 bases, J shed 7 bases, and the junction held 4 bases outside the gene matches. Germline CDR1 and CDR2: ENHRY and SYGVKD. CDR3 length: 15 residues. For the CDR3, the DNA is TGTGCCATCAGTGAGTCGGATAGCGGGAGTAATGAGCAGTTCTTC. It specifies CAISESDSGSNEQFF.

This rearrangement joins TRBV6-6 to TRBJ2-2; D is ambiguous. V dropped 2 bases and J dropped 4 bases, with 8 bases sitting between them. CDR3 length: 14 amino acids. Germline V gene sequence: CDR1 MNHNY, CDR2 SVGAGI (reference sequence). DNA of the CDR3: TGTGCCAGCAGTTACCTGGAGTTCACCGGGGAGCTGTTTTTT. Amino acid sequence: CASSYLEFTGELFF.